The 6 T cell receptor beta chains in this list originate from one sample, sequenced in a study of cytomegalovirus exposure and HLA in healthy donors. 13 Jbeta primers and 60 Vbeta primers were used for the PCR. The data were produced by immunoSEQ multiplex PCR, yet TCRdb's version contains in-frame clones alone and is incomplete. Its clone listing holds roughly 80,000 clones. The sample was PBMCs. The receptors were sampled from a man in his fifties or sixties in good health and CMV-seropositive.

V gene TRBV5-1 combines with J gene TRBJ1-2; 7 bases are shared with TRBD1. The J segment lost 1 base and the V segment lost 4 bases, leaving 13 bases of the junction unmatched. CDR1 is SGHRS, CDR2 YFSETQ, per germline. The CDR3 extends over 17 amino acids. CDR3 sequence reads: CASSTGQISTYNYGYTF. CDR3 nucleotides: TGCGCCAGCAGCACGGGACAGATCTCAACCTATAACTATGGCTACACCTTC.

The chain has TRBV4-1 and TRBJ2-5; D gene unclear. V was shortened by 1 base and J by 1 base, with 7 bases between the two germline ends. The CDR3 covers 14 residues. Germline values: CDR1 MGHRA, CDR2 YSYEKL. The CDR3 protein is CASSQGDSQETQYF. DNA for the CDR3: TGCGCCAGCAGCCAAGGCGATAGCCAAGAGACCCAGTACTTC.

V gene TRBV6-5 combines with J gene TRBJ1-6, with 7 bases lining up with TRBD1. V shed 9 bases, J shed 6 bases, and the junction held 5 bases outside the gene matches. The CDR3 has 13 residues. The V gene's germline CDR1 is MNHEY and CDR2 SVGAGI. CDR3 amino acids: CASQQGRNSPLHF. The CDR3 DNA is TGTGCCAGTCAACAGGGGCGTAATTCACCCCTCCACTTT.

The V and J genes are TRBV7-2 and TRBJ2-1; TRBD1 is a possible D gene (5 bases). The CDR3 spans 15 residues. The ends were cut back, 5 bases at V and 5 bases at J, with 16 bases in the middle. In germline, CDR1 is SGHTA, CDR2 FQGNSA. CDR3 nucleotides: TGTGCCAGCAGCCTAAGCCCCTCCAGGGACAATGAGCAGTTCTTC. Translated, it gives CASSLSPSRDNEQFF. The full variable domain, with the rest looked up from reference TRBV7-2 and TRBJ2-1, is GAGVSQSPSNKVTEKGKDVELRCDPISGHTALYWYRQSLGQGLEFLIYFQGNSAPDKSGLPSDRFSAERTGGSVSTLTIQRTQQEDSAVYLCASSLSPSRDNEQFFGPGTRLTVL.

Here the CDR3 reads CAISRDRGDYGYTF. CDR3 nucleotides: TGTGCCATCTCCCGGGACAGGGGGGACTATGGCTACACCTTC. The rearrangement joins TRBV19 to TRBJ1-2, with 11 bases identical to TRBD1. The CDR3 is 14 amino acids. V lost 10 bases to trimming and J lost 3 bases; unmatched junction nucleotides: 7. The germline V gene has CDR1 LNHDA and CDR2 SQIVND (reference sequence).

The CDR3 DNA follows: TGTGCCAGTAGTATCGGGTCCGCGGGGAACATTCAGTACTTC. Protein product: CASSIGSAGNIQYF. The V call is TRBV19, the J call TRBJ2-4; TRBD2 might be the D (6 bases). The CDR3 covers 14 residues. Trimming took off 3 bases at V and 7 bases at J, with 13 bases between the two ends. CDR1 is LNHDA, CDR2 SQIVND, per germline (reference sequence).